Listed below are T cell receptor beta chains from one sample, sequenced in a study of PD-L1 blockade in urothelial cancer. Sequencing was performed with immunoSEQ multiplex PCR; in TCRdb, only in-frame clones are kept and a portion is missing. This sample has more than 45,000 clones; approximately 83% occur once, and the top ten carry 10%. Sample: PBMCs, taken around atezolizumab (anti-PD-L1) treatment. Source of these receptors: a man aged 60 to 69 with urothelial cancer. The CDR3 runs from the conserved cysteine through the conserved F or W. The D gene is left open where the match is weak. Size is omitted from some rows. Given values are once, few, many or a class for expanded clones.

V: TRBV18; size: -; J: TRBJ2-3; D: TRBD2; DNA: TGTGCCAGCTCATTGAGCGGGGGGGCCAGAGATACGCAGTATTTT; CDR3: CASSLSGGARDTQYF
V: TRBV5-6; size: once; J: TRBJ2-7; D: TRBD1; DNA: TGTGCCAGCAGCCCCGCCGGGACAGGGGGCTACGAGCAGTACTTC; CDR3: CASSPAGTGGYEQYF
V: TRBV5-8; size: -; J: TRBJ2-3; D: -; DNA: TGTGCCAGCAGCTTCTATGGACACCGCACAGATACGCAGTATTTT; CDR3: CASSFYGHRTDTQYF
V: TRBV28; size: -; J: TRBJ1-1; D: TRBD1; DNA: TGTGCCAGCAGTTTCCAGGGGGTGGGTGAAGCTTTCTTT; CDR3: CASSFQGVGEAFF
V: TRBV6-6; size: -; J: TRBJ1-4; D: -; DNA: TGTGCCGCAGGGCAGAACCCTAATGAAAAACTGTTTTTT; CDR3: CAAGQNPNEKLFF
V: TRBV6-5; size: -; J: TRBJ2-4; D: -; DNA: TGTGCCAGCAGCCGCGGGCGGGTTAGCAAAAACATTCAGTACTTC; CDR3: CASSRGRVSKNIQYF
V: TRBV5-8; size: -; J: TRBJ1-4; D: TRBD1; DNA: TGTGCCAGCAGCTTGGGGACAGGTTTTGCAACTAATGAAAAACTGTTTTTT; CDR3: CASSLGTGFATNEKLFF
V: TRBV5-1; size: -; J: TRBJ2-7; D: -; DNA: TGCGCCAGCAGCCGCGACTACGAGCAGTACTTC; CDR3: CASSRDYEQYF
V: TRBV7-9; size: -; J: TRBJ1-5; D: -; DNA: TGTGCCAGCAGCTTGACTTCTGGCAATCAGCCCCAGCATTTT; CDR3: CASSLTSGNQPQHF
V: TRBV9; size: -; J: TRBJ2-1; D: TRBD2; DNA: TGTGCCAGCAGCGGACTAGCGGGGGCGGCGAATGAGCAGTTCTTC; CDR3: CASSGLAGAANEQFF
V: TRBV19; size: once; J: TRBJ2-1; D: TRBD2; DNA: TGTGCCAGTAGTATCACTAGCGGGGCGAACAATGAGCAGTTCTTC; CDR3: CASSITSGANNEQFF
V: TRBV25-1; size: -; J: TRBJ1-5; D: -; DNA: TGTGCCACCCAGGGTTTTTCTAATCAGCCCCAGCATTTT; CDR3: CATQGFSNQPQHF
V: TRBV30; size: -; J: TRBJ2-3; D: -; DNA: TGTGCCTGGATAAAGGCTCGCGGGGCGTTAATGAGCACAGATACGCAGTATTTT; CDR3: CAWIKARGALMSTDTQYF
V: TRBV14; size: -; J: TRBJ1-1; D: -; DNA: TGTGCCAGCAGCTCTCTCAGGGATATGGGCACTGAAGCTTTCTTT; CDR3: CASSSLRDMGTEAFF
V: TRBV6-5; size: -; J: TRBJ2-1; D: TRBD1; DNA: TGTGCCAGCAGACGAGGACAGGGTGTCTACAATGAGCAGTTCTTC; CDR3: CASRRGQGVYNEQFF
V: TRBV4-1; size: -; J: TRBJ2-1; D: TRBD1; DNA: TGCGCCAGCAGCCAATATGGTAGTGGGACAGCATACAATGAGCAGTTCTTC; CDR3: CASSQYGSGTAYNEQFF
V: TRBV4-1; size: -; J: TRBJ2-7; D: -; DNA: TGCGCCAGCAGCCAAGATCTCCCCAGGGCCAACCTCTACGAGCAGTACTTC; CDR3: CASSQDLPRANLYEQYF
V: TRBV6-1; size: -; J: TRBJ2-7; D: -; DNA: TGTGCCAGCAGCTTGACAGGCCCCTACGAGCAGTACTTC; CDR3: CASSLTGPYEQYF
V: TRBV9; size: few; J: TRBJ1-1; D: TRBD1; DNA: TGTGCCAGCAGCGTAGCTACGGACAGGGATAATGAAGCTTTCTTT; CDR3: CASSVATDRDNEAFF
V: TRBV30; size: -; J: TRBJ2-7; D: TRBD2; DNA: TGTGCCTGGACGCCTGGACTAGTCCTGAACGAGCAGTACTTC; CDR3: CAWTPGLVLNEQYF
V: TRBV5-3; size: few; J: TRBJ1-1; D: -; DNA: TGTGCCAGAAGCCCCCCCATGAACACTGAAGCTTTCTTT; CDR3: CARSPPMNTEAFF
V: TRBV19; size: -; J: TRBJ1-5; D: TRBD1; DNA: TGTGCCACCTCCAGGGGGCCCCAGCCCCAGCATTTT; CDR3: CATSRGPQPQHF
V: TRBV9; size: -; J: TRBJ2-7; D: -; DNA: TGTGCCAGCAGCGTAGGGCCGTGGGCGGGAGAGCAGTACTTC; CDR3: CASSVGPWAGEQYF
V: TRBV30; size: few; J: TRBJ1-1; D: -; DNA: TGTGCCTGGATCCGGGGGGCAAGGGGCACTGAAGCTTTCTTT; CDR3: CAWIRGARGTEAFF
V: TRBV28; size: -; J: TRBJ2-7; D: TRBD1; DNA: TGTGCCAGCTACAAGGGGGCCGACGAGCAGTACTTC; CDR3: CASYKGADEQYF
V: TRBV7-3; size: -; J: TRBJ2-3; D: TRBD2; DNA: TGTGCGAGCAGAGCTAGCGGGGGAAATACGCAGTATTTT; CDR3: CASRASGGNTQYF
V: TRBV7-6; size: -; J: TRBJ2-7; D: -; DNA: TGTGCCAGCAGTTTAGGGGGACAATTTCAGCAGTACTTC; CDR3: CASSLGGQFQQYF
V: TRBV4-3; size: once; J: TRBJ2-2; D: -; DNA: TGCGCCAGCAGCCAGGATCGGGACACCGAAAACACCGGGGAGCTGTTTTTT; CDR3: CASSQDRDTENTGELFF